The 14 T cell receptor beta chains listed next were all sequenced from one sample in a study of blood T cells in healthy people across ages. The use of a sample-barcoded 5' primer and a J-beta primer mix characterized a second PCR of roughly 6 to 12 cycles. TCRdb re-derived calls from the 5' RACE reads in MiXCR, one entry per CDR3 protein. This table holds some 900,000 distinct CDR3 sequences, around 48% found once. The sample comprised blood. All receptors derive from a young man in good health.

A note on this clonotype: A much larger clone lies a single base off, so this may be a read error. V and J are TRBV5-1 and TRBJ2-1, with D unclear. Trimming cost V 7 bases and J 7 bases, with 18 bases left between them. Per the germline V gene, CDR1 is SGHRS and CDR2 is YFSETQ. The CDR3 consists of 14 residues. The CDR3 nucleotides read TGCGCCAGCCGCCAACCCTGGGCCGTAAATGAGCAGTTCTTC. It encodes CASRQPWAVNEQFF.

This clonotype is a singleton in its sample. The chain combines TRBV4-3 with TRBJ2-2; 8 bases map to TRBD1. The V segment lost 6 bases and the J segment 3 bases; nucleotides outside the gene matches: 9. CDR1 is LGHNA, CDR2 YSLEER, per germline. There are 16 residues in the CDR3. CDR3 bases: TGCGCCAGCAGTCCCATTGGACAGGGAGACACCGGGGAGCTGTTTTTT. It encodes CASSPIGQGDTGELFF.

The V gene is TRBV7-9, the J gene TRBJ1-1, with 7 bases matching TRBD1. Germline V gene sequence: CDR1 SEHNR, CDR2 FQNEAQ (reference sequence). The CDR3 is 16 amino acids. Germline trimming cut 2 bases from V and 1 base from J; bases unmatched to any gene: 7. This CDR3 is CASSLFPAGGNTEAFF. The CDR3, as DNA: TGTGCCAGCAGCTTATTCCCAGCAGGGGGGAACACTGAAGCTTTCTTT.

This clonotype showed up just a few times. The chain links TRBV29-1 to TRBJ2-3; unclear D gene. The germline V gene encodes CDR1 SQVTM and CDR2 ANQGSEA. The CDR3 is 13 amino acids. The V gene lost 2 bases and the J gene lost 6 bases, with 12 bases spanning the gap. CDR3 DNA sequence: TGCAGCGTTGAATCCCCCGGCTCGGATACGCAGTATTTT. Amino acid sequence: CSVESPGSDTQYF.

The V and J genes are TRBV27 and TRBJ1-2; D unresolved. The CDR3 totals 14 residues. Germline CDR1 and CDR2: MNHEY and SMNVEV (reference sequence). V lost 5 bases and J lost 0, with 10 bases in between. The CDR3 DNA is TGTGCCAGCAGTGCGGTTCCAGCTAACTATGGCTACACCTTC. This encodes CASSAVPANYGYTF.

This chain connects TRBV11-3 to TRBJ2-1; 8 nucleotides agree with TRBD1. V dropped 5 bases and J dropped 9; count of bases not matched to a gene: 12. Germline V gene lookup returns CDR1 SGHNT and CDR2 YENEEA. The CDR3 totals 15 residues. The CDR3 spells CASSPGTGESSEQFF. The CDR3 DNA follows: TGTGCCAGCAGCCCCGGGACAGGTGAAAGCAGTGAGCAGTTCTTC. Together with reference TRBV11-3 and TRBJ2-1, the CDR3 gives the full variable domain: EAGVVQSPRYKIIEKKQPVAFWCNPISGHNTLYWYLQNLGQGPELLIRYENEEAVDDSQLPKDRFSAERLKGVDSTLKIQPAELGDSAVYLCASSPGTGESSEQFFGPGTRLTVL.

The gene calls are TRBV7-9 and TRBJ1-2; D ambiguous. The CDR3 length is 12 residues. The germline V gene encodes CDR1 SEHNR and CDR2 FQNEAQ (reference sequence). Trimming removed 3 bases from V and 7 bases from J, with 9 bases in between. CDR3 sequence reads: CASSLGSVGYTF. DNA of the CDR3: TGTGCCAGCAGCTTGGGCAGCGTTGGCTACACCTTC.

This clonotype has a handful of counts. A read error may produce the germline difference seen at one junction end. The chain joins TRBV19 to TRBJ2-7; 8 nucleotides agree with TRBD1. This CDR3 is 14 amino acids long. CDR1 and CDR2 from the germline V gene are LNHDA and SQIVND (reference sequence). The DNA of the CDR3 is TGTGCCAGCAGTACCGGACAGGGACCCTACGAGCAGTACTTC. Translating gives CASSTGQGPYEQYF.

This clonotype was detected a few times. Its ends do not fully match the called genes, so a read error is possible. The chain has TRBV6-4 and TRBJ1-6, with 7 bases identical to TRBD1. From germline, CDR1 is MRHNA and CDR2 SNTAGT. The length of the CDR3 is 15 residues. CDR3 bases: TGTGCCAGCAGTGACCCGGGACAGTATAATTCGCCCCTCCACTTT. The encoded protein is CASSDPGQYNSPLHF.

The gene calls are TRBV10-3 and TRBJ2-7; 12 positions match TRBD2. V trimming: 10 bases; J trimming: 7 bases; junction bases outside the gene matches: 14. The CDR3 consists of 15 residues. Germline loops: CDR1 ENHRY, CDR2 SYGVKD. CDR3 in amino acids: CATFTGTSGPNEQYF. CDR3 coding DNA: TGTGCCACCTTTACCGGGACTAGCGGGCCTAATGAGCAGTACTTC.

The chain recombines TRBV28 with TRBJ2-7, with D possibly being TRBD1 (6 bases). The CDR3 length is 16 residues. Germline CDR1 MDHEN, CDR2 SYDVKM. Trimming took 2 bases from V and 2 from J, leaving 16 bases between them. The CDR3 region has the DNA TGTGCCAGCAGTTTAAGCAGTATTGGACAGACCTACGAGCAGTACTTC. Translation: CASSLSSIGQTYEQYF.

The chain has TRBV4-1 and TRBJ1-1, with D uncertain. The CDR3 is 15 amino acids. Germline assignment: CDR1 MGHRA and CDR2 YSYEKL. Trimming shortened V by 0 bases and J by 1 base, and 9 bases separated the two germline ends. In DNA form, the CDR3 reads TGCGCCAGCAGCCAAGATGGTAAGGGGAACACTGAAGCTTTCTTT. Amino acid sequence: CASSQDGKGNTEAFF.

The rearrangement joins TRBV9 to TRBJ2-3, with unresolved D. With 0 bases removed from V and 6 bases from J, the gap between germline ends came to 8 bases. Germline V gene sequence: CDR1 SGDLS, CDR2 YYNGEE. This CDR3 is 13 amino acids long. The CDR3 spells CASSVEQRDTQYF. CDR3 bases: TGTGCCAGCAGCGTAGAGCAGCGTGATACGCAGTATTTT.

This clonotype showed up just a few times. The J gene is TRBJ2-1, the V gene TRBV19, with 9 bases that match TRBD1. Germline CDR1 is LNHDA and CDR2 is SQIVND (reference sequence). V shed 6 bases, J shed 2 bases, and the junction held 5 bases outside the gene matches. The CDR3 length is 15 residues. The CDR3, as DNA: TGTGCCAGTAGCCTACAGGGGGCGGCCTACAATGAGCAGTTCTTC. This gives the protein CASSLQGAAYNEQFF.